This TCR beta chain was captured in a study of cytomegalovirus exposure and HLA in healthy donors. General study results and limits: When analyzed later, the rates of TCR association showed variation by HLA locus, with DRB1 the most and HLA-C the fewest. When the data were analyzed later, several of the most significant clusters appeared to be linked to common viral pathogens. Later analysis showed most CMV-associated TCR beta chains appearing HLA-restricted.

This clone was detected only once. As yet, its antigen is unknown. PCR was performed using 60 Vbeta and 13 Jbeta primers. The protocol was immunoSEQ multiplex PCR, while the TCRdb copy is restricted to in-frame clones and leaves out a portion. The sample lists 95,000 to 150,000 clones, approximately 80% occurring once. V gave up 4 bases and J gave up 10 bases; unmatched junction bases: 9. This CDR3 spans 15 amino acids. Germline CDR1 is SGDLS and CDR2 is YYNGEE. The source of this sequence is a man aged 40-55 years in good health and CMV-seronegative. The V and J genes are TRBV9 and TRBJ1-6; TRBD1 agrees at 9 bases. The specimen was PBMCs. The CDR3 sequence: CASSPGQGRQSPLHF. DNA of the CDR3: TGTGCCAGCAGCCCAGGACAGGGGCGTCAATCACCCCTCCACTTT.